A single sample gave rise to the 14 T cell receptor beta chains below, sequenced in a study of TIL therapy for anti-PD-1-resistant metastatic lung cancer. Time point meaning: pre-treatment sample, taken before nivolumab and TIL therapy. The immunoSEQ assay was v3. The table came from immunoSEQ multiplex PCR; TCRdb's copy has only in-frame clones and leaves some out. The sample lists more than 15,000 clones, about 75% occurring once. The sample was blood, taken at baseline. The receptors come from a person aged 25 to 85 with non-small cell lung cancer.

The chain combines TRBV18 with TRBJ2-7; D uncertain. The CDR3 loop spans 13 amino acids. V was clipped by 3 bases and J by 3 bases, with 9 bases between them. The germline V gene encodes CDR1 KGHSH and CDR2 LQKENI. CDR3 bases: TGTGCCAGCTCACCTTTCGGAAACTACGAGCAGTACTTC. Translating it yields CASSPFGNYEQYF. Full variable domain (missing parts from reference TRBV18 and TRBJ2-7): NAGVMQNPRHLVRRRGQEARLRCSPMKGHSHVYWYRQLPEEGLKFMVYLQKENIIDESGMPKERFSAEFPKEGPSILRIQQVVRGDSAAYFCASSPFGNYEQYFGPGTRLTVT.

This chain uses TRBV11-2 with TRBJ2-6; 11 nucleotides line up with TRBD1. The CDR3 has 18 amino acids. CDR1 is SGHAT, CDR2 FQNNGV, per germline. Trimming took 3 bases from V and 4 from J; bases not matched to a gene: 8. The CDR3 is CASSFGQGASLGANVLTF. CDR3 in DNA: TGTGCCAGCAGCTTCGGACAGGGGGCCTCACTCGGGGCCAACGTCCTGACTTTC.

The chain employs TRBV3-1 (or the pseudogene TRBV3-2) and TRBJ2-3, with a weak D call TRBD2 (6 bases). CDR1 and CDR2 (germline): LGHDT, YNNKEL (reference sequence). Trimming left V 6 bases short and J 4 bases short, with 11 bases between. The CDR3 runs 13 residues. This CDR3 is CASRSSGADTQYF. Written as DNA, the CDR3 is TGTGCCAGCAGAAGTAGCGGCGCAGATACGCAGTATTTT.

This chain links TRBV5-6 with TRBJ2-3, with D possibly being TRBD1 or TRBD2 (5 bases each). Germline values: CDR1 SGHDT, CDR2 YYEEEE. V lost 5 bases, J lost 3 bases, and 25 bases lay in between. This CDR3 has 18 residues. CDR3 nucleotides: TGTGCCAGCAGGGGGGTTACAAGCAGGGATGGTAGAACAGATACGCAGTATTTT. This translates into CASRGVTSRDGRTDTQYF.

The gene calls are TRBV29-1 and TRBJ2-7; D possibly matches TRBD1 or TRBD2 (5 bases each). The germline V gene has CDR1 SQVTM and CDR2 ANQGSEA. CDR3 length: 14 residues. Trimming cost V 6 bases and J 0 bases, with 15 bases left between them. This chain's CDR3 is CSVEGPLPSYEQYF. DNA of the CDR3: TGCAGCGTCGAGGGACCCCTACCCTCCTACGAGCAGTACTTC.

This clone showed up just once. The chain combines TRBV21-1 with TRBJ1-4; TRBD1, as called in the table, went unchecked against the DNA. TRBV21-1 is assigned pseudogene status. CDR3 length: 20 residues. DNA of the CDR3: TGTGCCAGCAGCAAATCTGGATCTCGACAGGGGGGGGCAACTAATGAAAAACTGTTTTTT. Its translation is CASSKSGSRQGGATNEKLFF.

V gene TRBV9 combines with J gene TRBJ2-3; 12 nucleotides line up with TRBD2. The CDR3 has 16 residues. With V trimmed by 3 bases and J by 1 base, 3 bases remained unmatched. CDR1 is SGDLS, CDR2 YYNGEE, per germline. CDR3 in DNA: TGTGCCAGCAGCGCCCCTAGCGGGGGGGGCACAGATACGCAGTATTTT. Translating it yields CASSAPSGGGTDTQYF.

The gene calls are TRBV7-8 and TRBJ1-5; D is unclear. V gave up 4 bases and J gave up 0 bases, with 7 bases separating them. Per germline, CDR1 SGHVS and CDR2 FQNEAQ. CDR3 length equals 14 residues. As DNA, the CDR3 is TGTGCCAGCAGCTCCCAGTATAGCAATCAGCCCCAGCATTTT. It is translated as CASSSQYSNQPQHF.

The table lists this clone with a few counts. The genes are TRBV5-1 and TRBJ1-2; TRBD1 is a possible D gene (5 bases). This CDR3 region has 15 residues. The germline V gene has CDR1 SGHRS and CDR2 YFSETQ. V lost 1 base to trimming and J lost 3 bases, with 13 bases between them. Here the CDR3 reads CASSLWWGVDYGYTF. As DNA, the CDR3 is TGCGCCAGCAGCTTGTGGTGGGGGGTAGACTATGGCTACACCTTC.

This clone was seen a few times. This chain joins TRBV30 and TRBJ1-6, with D possibly TRBD1 on 6 matching bases. V was shortened by 7 bases and J by 3 bases, with 10 bases between the two germline ends. The germline gives CDR1 GTSNPN, CDR2 SVGIG (reference sequence). The CDR3 sequence is 13 residues long. CDR3 nucleotides: TGTGCCTCACGGGACAACTATAATTCACCCCTCCACTTT. Its protein is CASRDNYNSPLHF. The full variable domain, with the rest looked up from reference TRBV30 and TRBJ1-6, is SQTIHQWPATLVQPVGSPLSLECTVEGTSNPNLYWYRQAAGRGLQLLFYSVGIGQISSEVPQNLSASRPQDRQFILSSKKLLLSDSGFYLCASRDNYNSPLHFGNGTRLTVT.

The rearrangement links TRBV5-1 to TRBJ2-7, with TRBD2 matching 10 bases. With 1 base clipped from V and 0 bases from J, the junction kept 10 bases outside the gene matches. The CDR3 runs to 18 residues. Germline assignment: CDR1 SGHRS and CDR2 YFSETQ. The CDR3 DNA follows: TGCGCCAGCAGCTTGTCGGCGCTAGCGGGGGCAAACTCCTACGAGCAGTACTTC. Its protein is CASSLSALAGANSYEQYF.

This clone was seen only a few times. The rearrangement joins TRBV4-1 to TRBJ1-1; maybe TRBD1 (6 bases). CDR1 and CDR2 (germline): MGHRA, YSYEKL. The CDR3 contains 14 residues. Trimming took off 4 bases at V and 1 base at J, with 10 bases between the two ends. The CDR3 sequence: CASSPQGGNTEAFF. CDR3 sequence (DNA): TGCGCCAGCAGCCCACAGGGAGGGAACACTGAAGCTTTCTTT.

In this sample, this clone turned up once. CDR3 in amino acids: CASKPQLGRSWGTDTQYF. The CDR3 DNA reads as TGTGCCAGTAAACCACAATTAGGGCGCTCATGGGGCACAGATACGCAGTATTTT. The chain carries TRBV19 and TRBJ2-3; D remains unclear. This CDR3 comprises 18 residues. CDR1 and CDR2 from the germline V gene are LNHDA and SQIVND (reference sequence). The V and J ends lost 7 bases and 1 base respectively, with 24 bases between them. Supplemented by reference TRBV19 and TRBJ2-3, the full variable domain reads DGGITQSPKYLFRKEGQNVTLSCEQNLNHDAMYWYRQDPGQGLRLIYYSQIVNDFQKGDIAEGYSVSREKKESFPLTVTSAQKNPTAFYLCASKPQLGRSWGTDTQYFGPGTRLTVL.

The chain recombines TRBV28 with TRBJ2-7; no reliable D call. Trimming pared 5 bases from V and 0 bases from J, leaving 11 bases between. From germline, CDR1 is MDHEN and CDR2 SYDVKM. The CDR3 contains 14 residues. This CDR3 is CASSLLPGSYEQYF. The DNA of the CDR3 is TGTGCCAGCAGTCTTCTACCCGGCTCCTACGAGCAGTACTTC.